This T cell receptor beta chain originates from a study of tumor-infiltrating lymphocytes in primary liver carcinoma. Study-level background: Patients included men and women of 30 to 69 years.

Making TCR beta cDNA involved 400 to 600 ng total RNA and a constant-region primer. Each TCR beta library was derived from three nested multiplex PCR rounds that employed slightly modified ARM-PCR. Forward primers for TRBV1-TRBV30 and a C-beta reverse primer served the first two PCR rounds, at around 9 cycles each. TCRdb processed the multiplex PCR reads anew with MiXCR; each CDR3 protein has one entry. The table has about 30,000 distinct CDR3 sequences, approximately 71% seen once. The germline V gene encodes CDR1 MDHEN and CDR2 SYDVKM. Trimming left V 9 bases short and J 4 bases short, with 18 bases between. There are 15 residues in the CDR3. Co-extraction of both nucleic acids (RNA and DNA) used roughly 18-32 mg of unsorted bulk tissue. Through surgical resection, the patients' primary liver carcinoma was treated. Samples were taken from five separate regions (per tumor). Details on this clonotype: Antigen: not known.

Study outcomes and limitations: When set against blood, tumors had a significantly higher top-250-clone fraction (p = 0.039).

The sequence was collected from a woman aged 30 to 39 with primary liver carcinoma and hepatitis B virus infection. Sequenced sample: liver tumor tissue from sampling region 3. Noted subset: tumor region T3, left-lateral pole. This chain uses TRBV28 with TRBJ2-2, with a tentative D call TRBD2 (6 bases). This CDR3 reads CASSGEETFTGELFF. The DNA of the CDR3 is TGTGCCAGTAGCGGAGAGGAAACCTTCACCGGGGAGCTGTTTTTT.